This TCR beta chain emerged from a study of post-analysis software for immune sequencing data. Tagging with unique molecular identifiers was a feature of the TCR beta cDNA libraries. Yield was some 540,000 cDNA molecules from 1 to 10 million T cells. TCRdb reprocessed the PCR reads via MiXCR and lists one record per CDR3 protein. The data hold about 540,000 distinct CDR3 sequences, with roughly 34% observed a single time. Study findings and constraints: Comparison with controls showed significantly lower normalized Chao1 diversity in multiple sclerosis patients.

A few counts support this clonotype. The target antigen is unknown. This sequence was found in a girl aged 2 to 17 with multiple sclerosis. The sample consisted of blood.

The CDR3 nucleotides are TGTGCCAGCAGTTTCCCAGCGGGGGACGAGCAGTTCTTC. This gives the protein CASSFPAGDEQFF. This rearrangement joins TRBV28 to TRBJ2-1, with 8 bases aligning to TRBD2. Germline CDR1 reads MDHEN; CDR2 reads SYDVKM. Trimming took 3 bases from V and 10 from J; bases not matched to a gene: 5. The CDR3 runs to 13 residues. The entire variable domain, with the rest obtained from reference TRBV28 and TRBJ2-1, is as follows: DVKVTQSSRYLVKRTGEKVFLECVQDMDHENMFWYRQDPGLGLRLIYFSYDVKMKEKGDIPEGYSVSREKKERFSLILESASTNQTSMYLCASSFPAGDEQFFGPGTRLTVL.